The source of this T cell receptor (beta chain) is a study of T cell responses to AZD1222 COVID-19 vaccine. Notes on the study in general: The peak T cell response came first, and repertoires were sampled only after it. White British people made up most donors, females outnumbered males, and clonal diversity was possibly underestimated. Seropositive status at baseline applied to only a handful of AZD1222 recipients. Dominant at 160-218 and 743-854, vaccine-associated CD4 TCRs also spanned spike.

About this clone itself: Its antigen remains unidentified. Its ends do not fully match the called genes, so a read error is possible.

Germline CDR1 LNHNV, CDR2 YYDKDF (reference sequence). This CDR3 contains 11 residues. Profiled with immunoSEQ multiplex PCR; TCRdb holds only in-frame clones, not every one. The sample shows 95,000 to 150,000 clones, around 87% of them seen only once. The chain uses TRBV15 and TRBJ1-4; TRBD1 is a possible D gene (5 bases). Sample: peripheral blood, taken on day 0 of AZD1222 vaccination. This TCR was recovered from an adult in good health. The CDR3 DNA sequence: TGTGCCACCAGCAGTGACAGAACAAGGAATTTT. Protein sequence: CATSSDRTRNF.